This TCR beta chain emerged from a study of blood T cell repertoires in COVID-19. Study overall: The cDNA or gDNA used as material had been derived from T cells, B-cell-depleted T cells, or PBMCs.

Using immunoSEQ multiplex PCR, the repertoire was profiled, and TCRdb retains in-frame clones only, with some absent. This sample has a few hundred thousand clones, with more than 70% found just once. The TCR sequence derives from a woman aged 30 to 39 who had recovered from COVID-19. What was sequenced was peripheral blood.

In DNA, the CDR3 is TGTGCCAGCAGTATTTCCACAGGGGGAGAGCAGTACTTC. This gives the protein CASSISTGGEQYF. The rearrangement links TRBV27 to TRBJ2-7; TRBD1 matches at 8 bases. The CDR3 covers 13 residues. In germline, CDR1 is MNHEY, CDR2 SMNVEV (reference sequence). The V segment lost 5 bases and the J segment 7 bases; nucleotides outside the gene matches: 7.